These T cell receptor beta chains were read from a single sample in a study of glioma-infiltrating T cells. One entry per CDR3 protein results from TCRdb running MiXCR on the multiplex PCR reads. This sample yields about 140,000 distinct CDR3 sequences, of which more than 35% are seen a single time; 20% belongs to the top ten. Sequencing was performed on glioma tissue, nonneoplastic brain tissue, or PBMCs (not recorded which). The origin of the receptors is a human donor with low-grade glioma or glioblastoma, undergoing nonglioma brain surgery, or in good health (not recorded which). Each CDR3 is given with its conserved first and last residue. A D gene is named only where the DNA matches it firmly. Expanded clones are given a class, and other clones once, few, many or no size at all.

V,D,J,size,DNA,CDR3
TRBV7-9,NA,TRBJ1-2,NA,TGTGCCAGCAGCTTAGCGCAGGCAGGCGGCTATGGCTACACCTTC,CASSLAQAGGYGYTF
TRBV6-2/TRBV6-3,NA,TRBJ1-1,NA,TGTGCCAGCAGTTTTGGGACGATGAACACTGAAGCTTTCTTT,CASSFGTMNTEAFF
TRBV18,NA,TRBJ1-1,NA,TGTGCCAGCTCACCGGACATGAACACTGAAGCTTTCTTT,CASSPDMNTEAFF
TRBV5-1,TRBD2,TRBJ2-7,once,TGCGCCAGCAGCTTGGCCGACGGGGGGGAGCAGTACTTC,CASSLADGGEQYF
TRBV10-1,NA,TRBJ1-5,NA,TGCGCCAGCAAAAAGTTTAGCAATCAGCCCCAGCATTTT,CASKKFSNQPQHF
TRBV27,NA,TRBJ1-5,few,TGTGCCAGCAGTTTGGGGGGGACTGGTAGCAATCAGCCCCAGCATTTT,CASSLGGTGSNQPQHF
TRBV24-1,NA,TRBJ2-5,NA,TGTGCCACCAGTGATTGGCCCGGGACCCAGTACTTC,CATSDWPGTQYF
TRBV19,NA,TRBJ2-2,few,TGTGCCAGTAGGAGGTTACCGAACACCGGGGAGCTGTTTTTT,CASRRLPNTGELFF
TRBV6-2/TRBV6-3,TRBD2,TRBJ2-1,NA,TGTGCCAGCAGTCCCCGACTAGCGGGAGACAATGAGCAGTTCTTC,CASSPRLAGDNEQFF
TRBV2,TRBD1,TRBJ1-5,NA,TGTGCCAGCAGAAAAACAGGGGAGAATCAGCCCCAGCATTTT,CASRKTGENQPQHF
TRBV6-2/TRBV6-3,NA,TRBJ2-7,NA,TGTACCAGCAGTGGGGGCAGGGGATGGAACGAGCAGTACTTC,CTSSGGRGWNEQYF
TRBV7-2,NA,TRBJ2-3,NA,TGTGCCAGCACCCCCGGTGGCAGGCGAACAGATACGCAGTATTTT,CASTPGGRRTDTQYF
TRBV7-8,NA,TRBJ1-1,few,TGTGCCAGCAGCTTAGGACATGCCATGAACACTGAAGCTTTCTTT,CASSLGHAMNTEAFF
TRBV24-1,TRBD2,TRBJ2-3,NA,TGTGCCACCGCTTCTAGCGGAACGGAAGATACGCAGTATTTT,CATASSGTEDTQYF
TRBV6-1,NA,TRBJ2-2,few,TGTGCCAGCTTAAATTGGATCGGGGACGGTCATAACACCGGGGAGCTGTTTTTT,CASLNWIGDGHNTGELFF
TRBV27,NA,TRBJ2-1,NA,TGTGCCAGCAGTTTAGATTTCGGGGCTATCAGGGACAATGAGCAGTTCTTC,CASSLDFGAIRDNEQFF
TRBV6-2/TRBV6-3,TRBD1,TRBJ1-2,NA,TGTGCCAGCAGAACCGGGACAGGGACCCATGGCTACACCTTC,CASRTGTGTHGYTF
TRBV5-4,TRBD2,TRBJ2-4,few,TGTGCCAGCAGTCCCCCCGGGGGGGGCTTGGACATTCAGTACTTC,CASSPPGGGLDIQYF
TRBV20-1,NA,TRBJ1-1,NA,TGCAGTGCTATCCGACCGGAGGGGACTGAAGCTTTCTTT,CSAIRPEGTEAFF
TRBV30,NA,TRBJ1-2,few,TGTGCCTGGAGCCCCGGGGACTGGGATGGCTACACCTTC,CAWSPGDWDGYTF
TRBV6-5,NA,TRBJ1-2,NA,TGTGCCAGCAGTCCAGGACTCCTTTCCTATGGCTACACCTTC,CASSPGLLSYGYTF
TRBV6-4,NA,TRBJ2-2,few,TGTGCCAGCAGTGACAGGGATGCCGGGGAGCTGTTTTTT,CASSDRDAGELFF
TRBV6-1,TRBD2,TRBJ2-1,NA,TGTGCCAGCAGACGAACTGGGACTAGCGGGGGTTACAATGAGCAGTTCTTC,CASRRTGTSGGYNEQFF
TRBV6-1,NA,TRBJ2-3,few,TGTGCCAGCAGAGAACGAAAAGAGGCAGATACGCAGTATTTT,CASRERKEADTQYF
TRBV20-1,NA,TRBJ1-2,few,TGCAGTGCTAGAGATATACAGGGATCATTGGGCTACACCTTC,CSARDIQGSLGYTF
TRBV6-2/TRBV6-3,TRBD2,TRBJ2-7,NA,TGTGCCAGCAGTCCTGTAATCCTGACTAGCGGGAGCGAGCAGTACTTC,CASSPVILTSGSEQYF
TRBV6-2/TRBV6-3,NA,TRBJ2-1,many,TGTGCCAGCAGTTCCCTCCGGGGTGAGCAGTTCTTC,CASSSLRGEQFF
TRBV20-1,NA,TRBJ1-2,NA,TGCAGTGCTAGAATGGGGGATAACTATGGCTACACCTTC,CSARMGDNYGYTF
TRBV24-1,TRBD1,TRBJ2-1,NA,TGTGCCACCAGTGAGGACAGGGTCGTAGCCAATGAGCAGTTCTTC,CATSEDRVVANEQFF
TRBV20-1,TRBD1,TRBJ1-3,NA,TGCAGTGCTAGAGATGACAGGGGTACTGGAAACACCATATATTTT,CSARDDRGTGNTIYF
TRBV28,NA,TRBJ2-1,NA,TGTGCCAGCAGTTCACCGGACGCCGCGGGAAACAATGAGCAGTTCTTC,CASSSPDAAGNNEQFF
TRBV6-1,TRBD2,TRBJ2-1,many,TGTGCCAGCAGGACTAGCGGGAGACTCAATGAGCAGTTCTTC,CASRTSGRLNEQFF
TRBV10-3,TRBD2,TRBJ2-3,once,TGTGCCTCGGGAGGGACCCCTACTAGCACAGATACGCAGTATTTT,CASGGTPTSTDTQYF
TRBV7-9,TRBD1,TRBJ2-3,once,TGTGCCAGCAGCTATCGGACAGGTGCGGATACGCAGTATTTT,CASSYRTGADTQYF
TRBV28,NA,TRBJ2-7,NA,TGTGCCAGCAGTACCTCGGCCTACGAGCAGTACTTC,CASSTSAYEQYF